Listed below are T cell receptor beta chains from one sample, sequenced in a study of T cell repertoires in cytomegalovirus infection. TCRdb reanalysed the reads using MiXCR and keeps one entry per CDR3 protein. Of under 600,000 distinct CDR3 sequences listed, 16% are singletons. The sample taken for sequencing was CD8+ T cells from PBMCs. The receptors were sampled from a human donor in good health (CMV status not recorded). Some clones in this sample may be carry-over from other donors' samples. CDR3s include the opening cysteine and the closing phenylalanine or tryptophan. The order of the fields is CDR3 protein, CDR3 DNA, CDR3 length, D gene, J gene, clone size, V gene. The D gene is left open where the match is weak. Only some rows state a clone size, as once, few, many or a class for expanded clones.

cdr3_aa: CASSEARGYSNQPQHF; cdr3_nt: TGTGCCAGCAGTGAAGCGCGTGGTTATAGCAATCAGCCCCAGCATTTT; cdr3_length: 16; d_call: .; j_call: TRBJ1-5; clone_size: .; v_call: TRBV2
cdr3_aa: CAISGTALERNQPQHF; cdr3_nt: TGTGCCATCAGTGGGACCGCCTTGGAACGCAATCAGCCCCAGCATTTT; cdr3_length: 16; d_call: .; j_call: TRBJ1-5; clone_size: many; v_call: TRBV10-3
cdr3_aa: CASTTAGEKLFF; cdr3_nt: TGTGCCAGCACAACAGCTGGGGAAAAACTGTTTTTT; cdr3_length: 12; d_call: .; j_call: TRBJ1-4; clone_size: few; v_call: TRBV13
cdr3_aa: CASALVPLLTGTPYEQYF; cdr3_nt: TGTGCCTCAGCGTTAGTACCCCTCTTGACAGGGACCCCCTACGAGCAGTACTTC; cdr3_length: 18; d_call: TRBD1; j_call: TRBJ2-7; clone_size: many; v_call: TRBV12-3/TRBV12-4
cdr3_aa: CASMLRVGQGTQYF; cdr3_nt: TGTGCCAGCATGCTCCGAGTTGGACAAGGAACCCAGTACTTC; cdr3_length: 14; d_call: .; j_call: TRBJ2-5; clone_size: many; v_call: TRBV7-8
cdr3_aa: CASSVSGLKYNEQFF; cdr3_nt: TGTGCCAGTAGTGTCTCCGGCCTAAAATACAATGAGCAGTTCTTC; cdr3_length: 15; d_call: .; j_call: TRBJ2-1; clone_size: many; v_call: TRBV19
cdr3_aa: CASSQGPENNEQFF; cdr3_nt: TGTGCCAGCAGCCAGGGACCGGAGAACAATGAGCAGTTCTTC; cdr3_length: 14; d_call: .; j_call: TRBJ2-1; clone_size: few; v_call: TRBV12-3/TRBV12-4
cdr3_aa: CASSLSSGLGYNEQFF; cdr3_nt: TGTGCCAGCAGTTTATCGTCAGGGTTAGGCTACAATGAGCAGTTCTTC; cdr3_length: 16; d_call: .; j_call: TRBJ2-1; clone_size: many; v_call: TRBV27
cdr3_aa: CASSLRGGALGYTF; cdr3_nt: TGTGCCAGCAGCCTAAGGGGGGGGGCCCTCGGCTACACCTTC; cdr3_length: 14; d_call: .; j_call: TRBJ1-2; clone_size: .; v_call: TRBV27
cdr3_aa: CASSSNRGGNQPQHF; cdr3_nt: TGTGCCAGCAGCTCAAACAGGGGGGGCAATCAGCCCCAGCATTTT; cdr3_length: 15; d_call: TRBD1; j_call: TRBJ1-5; clone_size: many; v_call: TRBV7-9
cdr3_aa: CASSLQTRLHYEQFF; cdr3_nt: TGTGCCAGCAGCTTGCAGACTAGGCTACACTATGAGCAGTTCTTC; cdr3_length: 15; d_call: .; j_call: TRBJ2-1; clone_size: many; v_call: TRBV7-9
cdr3_aa: CASSPSTGLLEKLFF; cdr3_nt: TGTGCCAGCAGCCCATCGACAGGACTCTTGGAAAAACTGTTTTTT; cdr3_length: 15; d_call: .; j_call: TRBJ1-4; clone_size: many; v_call: TRBV7-9
cdr3_aa: CASSLRRYQGLWGYTF; cdr3_nt: TGTGCCAGCAGCTTACGGAGGTACCAGGGCCTATGGGGCTACACCTTC; cdr3_length: 16; d_call: .; j_call: TRBJ1-2; clone_size: many; v_call: TRBV5-8
cdr3_aa: CASSQEISPANTGELFF; cdr3_nt: TGCGCCAGCAGCCAAGAAATATCCCCTGCGAACACCGGGGAGCTGTTTTTT; cdr3_length: 17; d_call: .; j_call: TRBJ2-2; clone_size: many; v_call: TRBV4-1
cdr3_aa: CSARDPLAAQGEQYF; cdr3_nt: TGCAGTGCTAGAGATCCGTTGGCCGCCCAGGGCGAGCAGTACTTC; cdr3_length: 15; d_call: .; j_call: TRBJ2-7; clone_size: many; v_call: TRBV20-1
cdr3_aa: CASSEFYTVLGNQPQHF; cdr3_nt: TGTGCCAGTAGTGAGTTTTATACCGTCCTGGGCAATCAGCCCCAGCATTTT; cdr3_length: 17; d_call: .; j_call: TRBJ1-5; clone_size: .; v_call: TRBV19
cdr3_aa: CASGQAGGPGEQYF; cdr3_nt: TGTGCCAGCGGCCAAGCGGGAGGGCCGGGTGAGCAGTACTTC; cdr3_length: 14; d_call: TRBD2; j_call: TRBJ2-7; clone_size: few; v_call: TRBV6-1
cdr3_aa: CASSPGWRSTDTQYF; cdr3_nt: TGTGCCAGTAGCCCTGGCTGGCGGAGCACAGATACGCAGTATTTT; cdr3_length: 15; d_call: .; j_call: TRBJ2-3; clone_size: .; v_call: TRBV19
cdr3_aa: CASSQTSSGPSYEQYF; cdr3_nt: TGTGCCAGCAGCCAGACTTCTAGCGGACCCTCCTACGAGCAGTACTTC; cdr3_length: 16; d_call: TRBD2; j_call: TRBJ2-7; clone_size: few; v_call: TRBV4-2
cdr3_aa: CASSQYAYTEAFF; cdr3_nt: TGTGCCAGCAGCCAATATGCATACACTGAAGCTTTCTTT; cdr3_length: 13; d_call: .; j_call: TRBJ1-1; clone_size: .; v_call: TRBV14
cdr3_aa: CASSGRQGAMETQYF; cdr3_nt: TGTGCCAGCAGTGGTCGACAGGGGGCGATGGAGACCCAGTACTTC; cdr3_length: 15; d_call: TRBD1; j_call: TRBJ2-5; clone_size: many; v_call: TRBV12-3/TRBV12-4
cdr3_aa: CASSLVWSGANVLTF; cdr3_nt: TGTGCCAGCAGTTTAGTCTGGAGCGGGGCCAACGTCCTGACTTTC; cdr3_length: 15; d_call: .; j_call: TRBJ2-6; clone_size: many; v_call: TRBV12-3/TRBV12-4
cdr3_aa: CASSAAGGRNEKLFF; cdr3_nt: TGTGCCAGCAGCGCCGCGGGGGGGCGTAATGAAAAACTGTTTTTT; cdr3_length: 15; d_call: .; j_call: TRBJ1-4; clone_size: many; v_call: TRBV7-2
cdr3_aa: CASSFPGGPRGNEQFF; cdr3_nt: TGTGCCAGCAGCTTCCCGGGTGGGCCCAGAGGCAATGAGCAGTTCTTC; cdr3_length: 16; d_call: .; j_call: TRBJ2-1; clone_size: many; v_call: TRBV11-1
cdr3_aa: CASSLSQGRTGELFF; cdr3_nt: TGTGCCAGCAGTTTAAGCCAGGGGAGGACCGGGGAGCTGTTTTTT; cdr3_length: 15; d_call: .; j_call: TRBJ2-2; clone_size: many; v_call: TRBV27
cdr3_aa: CASSGSSGRHPYGYTF; cdr3_nt: TGTGCCAGCAGCGGTTCATCAGGGCGGCACCCTTATGGCTACACCTTC; cdr3_length: 16; d_call: .; j_call: TRBJ1-2; clone_size: .; v_call: TRBV9
cdr3_aa: CSVEYWDREHEQYF; cdr3_nt: TGCAGCGTTGAATATTGGGACAGGGAACACGAGCAGTACTTC; cdr3_length: 14; d_call: TRBD1; j_call: TRBJ2-7; clone_size: .; v_call: TRBV29-1
cdr3_aa: CASSSRARNNSPLHF; cdr3_nt: TGTGCCAGCAGCTCCAGGGCCCGTAATAATTCACCCCTCCACTTT; cdr3_length: 15; d_call: .; j_call: TRBJ1-6; clone_size: few; v_call: TRBV27
cdr3_aa: CASSIQTTASSYNEQFF; cdr3_nt: TGTGCCAGCAGCATCCAAACGACCGCCAGCTCCTACAATGAGCAGTTCTTC; cdr3_length: 17; d_call: .; j_call: TRBJ2-1; clone_size: many; v_call: TRBV4-2
cdr3_aa: CASSLVQLNTGELFF; cdr3_nt: TGTGCCAGCAGCTTGGTTCAATTAAACACCGGGGAGCTGTTTTTT; cdr3_length: 15; d_call: .; j_call: TRBJ2-2; clone_size: many; v_call: TRBV5-6
cdr3_aa: CASSFTRGATEAFF; cdr3_nt: TGTGCCAGCAGCTTTACAAGGGGGGCCACTGAAGCTTTCTTT; cdr3_length: 14; d_call: .; j_call: TRBJ1-1; clone_size: .; v_call: TRBV5-5
cdr3_aa: CAAGGGIYNEQFF; cdr3_nt: TGTGCCGCAGGGGGGGGCATTTACAATGAGCAGTTCTTC; cdr3_length: 13; d_call: .; j_call: TRBJ2-1; clone_size: .; v_call: TRBV27
cdr3_aa: CASSLARKSTDTQYF; cdr3_nt: TGTGCCAGCAGTTTAGCCAGAAAGAGCACAGATACGCAGTATTTT; cdr3_length: 15; d_call: .; j_call: TRBJ2-3; clone_size: many; v_call: TRBV12-3/TRBV12-4
cdr3_aa: CASSSQRITNTGELFF; cdr3_nt: TGTGCCAGCAGTTCCCAAAGAATAACGAACACCGGGGAGCTGTTTTTT; cdr3_length: 16; d_call: .; j_call: TRBJ2-2; clone_size: .; v_call: TRBV28
cdr3_aa: CASSVGGSDEQYF; cdr3_nt: TGTGCCAGCAGCGTAGGAGGGTCCGACGAGCAGTACTTC; cdr3_length: 13; d_call: .; j_call: TRBJ2-7; clone_size: .; v_call: TRBV9
cdr3_aa: CASSQASGRAGKTQYF; cdr3_nt: TGTGCCAGCAGCCAGGCTAGCGGGAGGGCCGGGAAGACCCAGTACTTC; cdr3_length: 16; d_call: TRBD2; j_call: TRBJ2-5; clone_size: few; v_call: TRBV3-1
cdr3_aa: CASKLAGGSGETQYF; cdr3_nt: TGTGCCAGCAAATTAGCGGGAGGGTCCGGGGAGACCCAGTACTTC; cdr3_length: 15; d_call: TRBD2; j_call: TRBJ2-5; clone_size: many; v_call: TRBV6-5
cdr3_aa: CASSYQGSHEQYF; cdr3_nt: TGTGCCAGCAGTTACCAGGGTAGCCACGAGCAGTACTTC; cdr3_length: 13; d_call: .; j_call: TRBJ2-7; clone_size: few; v_call: TRBV6-6
cdr3_aa: CASSPSSGSGANVLTF; cdr3_nt: TGTGCCAGCAGCCCTTCGTCGGGCTCTGGGGCCAACGTCCTGACTTTC; cdr3_length: 16; d_call: .; j_call: TRBJ2-6; clone_size: many; v_call: TRBV12-3/TRBV12-4
cdr3_aa: CASSGKIRENSPLHF; cdr3_nt: TGTGCCAGCAGCGGTAAAATCAGGGAAAATTCACCCCTCCACTTT; cdr3_length: 15; d_call: .; j_call: TRBJ1-6; clone_size: many; v_call: TRBV7-9
cdr3_aa: CASSLRTEGETQYF; cdr3_nt: TGTGCCAGCAGCTTACGGACGGAGGGGGAGACCCAGTACTTC; cdr3_length: 14; d_call: .; j_call: TRBJ2-5; clone_size: many; v_call: TRBV7-6